The sequence of this T cell receptor (beta chain) was determined in a study of CD8 T cells in ankylosing spondylitis. Broader study findings: The clones that were linked to disease were reported to be significantly enriched in matched synovial fluid samples from ankylosing spondylitis patients. Certain motif variants had earlier appeared in reactive arthritis synovial fluid and blood.

There are many counts of this clonotype. The antigen is not known. The CDR3 consists of 16 residues. Per the germline V gene, CDR1 is KGHDR and CDR2 is SFDVKD. V dropped 3 bases and J dropped 6; count of bases not matched to a gene: 9. Libraries of TCR beta came from quantitative 5'-RACE with molecular barcodes. TCRdb recomputed calls from the 5' RACE reads with MiXCR, one row per CDR3 protein. The top ten hold 6.8% of the sample, which has under 300,000 distinct CDR3 sequences, around 11% seen once. This receptor was identified in a male donor with ankylosing spondylitis or in good health (not recorded which). The sample comprised blood, either unsorted or a sorted T cell fraction (not recorded which). This chain uses TRBV24-1 with TRBJ2-1; 8 bases are shared with TRBD1. The CDR3 protein is CATSDPVTGDRNEQFF. In nucleotides, the CDR3 is TGTGCCACCAGTGATCCCGTGACAGGGGACCGCAATGAGCAGTTCTTC.